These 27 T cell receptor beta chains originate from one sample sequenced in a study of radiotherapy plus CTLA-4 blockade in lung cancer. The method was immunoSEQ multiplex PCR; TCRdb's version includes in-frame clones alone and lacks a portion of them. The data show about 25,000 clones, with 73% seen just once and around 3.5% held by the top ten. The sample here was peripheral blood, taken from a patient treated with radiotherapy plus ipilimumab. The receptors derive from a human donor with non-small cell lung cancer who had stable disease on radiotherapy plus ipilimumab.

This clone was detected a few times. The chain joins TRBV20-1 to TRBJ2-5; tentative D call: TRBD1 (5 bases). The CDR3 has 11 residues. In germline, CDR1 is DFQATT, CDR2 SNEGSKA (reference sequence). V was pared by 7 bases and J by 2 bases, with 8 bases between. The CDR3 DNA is TGCAGTGTCAGGGCGCAAGAGACCCAGTACTTC. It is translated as CSVRAQETQYF.

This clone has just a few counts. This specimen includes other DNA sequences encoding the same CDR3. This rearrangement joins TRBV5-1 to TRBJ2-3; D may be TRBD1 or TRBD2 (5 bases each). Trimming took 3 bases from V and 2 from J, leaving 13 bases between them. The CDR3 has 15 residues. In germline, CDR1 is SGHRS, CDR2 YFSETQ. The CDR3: CASSSGTEFTDTQYF. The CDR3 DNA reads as TGCGCCAGCAGCTCCGGGACCGAGTTCACAGATACGCAGTATTTT.

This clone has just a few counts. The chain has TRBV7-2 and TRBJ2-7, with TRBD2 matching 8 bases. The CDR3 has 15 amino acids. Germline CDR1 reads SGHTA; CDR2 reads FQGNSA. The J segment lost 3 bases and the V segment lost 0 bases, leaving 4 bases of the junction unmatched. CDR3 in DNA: TGTGCCAGCAGCTTAGCGGTAGCGGGAAGCTACGAGCAGTACTTC. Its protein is CASSLAVAGSYEQYF.

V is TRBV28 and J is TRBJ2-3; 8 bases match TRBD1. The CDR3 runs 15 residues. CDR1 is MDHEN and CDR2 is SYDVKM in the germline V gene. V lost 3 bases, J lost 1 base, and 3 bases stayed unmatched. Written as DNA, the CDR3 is TGTGCCAGCAGTTTGCCAGGGGGCGGCACAGATACGCAGTATTTT. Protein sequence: CASSLPGGGTDTQYF.

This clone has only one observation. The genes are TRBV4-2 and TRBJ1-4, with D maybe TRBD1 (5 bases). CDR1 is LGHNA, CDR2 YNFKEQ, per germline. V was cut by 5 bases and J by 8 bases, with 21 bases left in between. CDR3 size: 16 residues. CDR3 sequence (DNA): TGTGCCAGCAGCTTTCTAAGCTCCCGGGACGTGGAAAAACTGTTTTTT. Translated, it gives CASSFLSSRDVEKLFF.

The CDR3 reads CASSPGTGSSYEQYF. For the CDR3, the DNA is TGTGCCAGCAGCCCCGGGACAGGGAGCTCCTACGAGCAGTACTTC. The chain links TRBV7-8 to TRBJ2-7; 9 bases match TRBD1. Per germline, CDR1 SGHVS and CDR2 FQNEAQ. This CDR3 is 15 amino acids long. V shed 5 bases and J 0 bases; nucleotides not matched to a gene: 5.

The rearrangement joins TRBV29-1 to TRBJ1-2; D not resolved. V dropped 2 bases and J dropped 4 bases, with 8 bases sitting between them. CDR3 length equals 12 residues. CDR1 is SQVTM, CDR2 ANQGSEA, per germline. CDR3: CSVERASYGYTF. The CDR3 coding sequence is TGCAGCGTTGAAAGGGCGTCCTATGGCTACACCTTC.

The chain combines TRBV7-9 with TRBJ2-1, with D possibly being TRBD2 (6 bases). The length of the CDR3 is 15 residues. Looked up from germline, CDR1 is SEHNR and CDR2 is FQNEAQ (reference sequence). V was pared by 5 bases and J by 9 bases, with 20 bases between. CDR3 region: CASSPGGGKGSEQFF. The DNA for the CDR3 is TGTGCCAGCAGCCCGGGCGGCGGGAAGGGGAGTGAGCAGTTCTTC.

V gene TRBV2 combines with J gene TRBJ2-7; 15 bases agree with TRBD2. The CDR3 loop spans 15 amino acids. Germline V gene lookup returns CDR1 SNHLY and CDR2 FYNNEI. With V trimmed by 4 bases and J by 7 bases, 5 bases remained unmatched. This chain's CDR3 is CASSGRTSGRVEQYF. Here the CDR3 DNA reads TGTGCCAGCAGTGGCAGGACTAGCGGGAGGGTTGAGCAGTACTTC.

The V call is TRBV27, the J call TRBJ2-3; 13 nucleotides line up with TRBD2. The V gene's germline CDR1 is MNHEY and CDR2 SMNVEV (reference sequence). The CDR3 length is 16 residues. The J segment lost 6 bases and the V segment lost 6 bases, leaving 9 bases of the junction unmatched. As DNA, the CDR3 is TGTGCCAGCAGCTCTAGGCCGGGACTAGCGGGGGATACGCAGTATTTT. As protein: CASSSRPGLAGDTQYF.

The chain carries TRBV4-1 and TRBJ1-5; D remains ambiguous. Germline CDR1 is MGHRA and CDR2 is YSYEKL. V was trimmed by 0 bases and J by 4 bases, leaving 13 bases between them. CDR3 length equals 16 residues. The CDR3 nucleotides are TGCGCCAGCAGCCAAGATGAGCGGGTAAGAAATCAGCCCCAGCATTTT. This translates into CASSQDERVRNQPQHF.

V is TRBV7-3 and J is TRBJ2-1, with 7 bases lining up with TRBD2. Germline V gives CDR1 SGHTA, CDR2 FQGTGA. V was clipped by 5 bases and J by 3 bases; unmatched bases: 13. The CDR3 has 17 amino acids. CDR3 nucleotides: TGTGCCAGCAGCGCCGGGGGGAAGAGGAACAACTACAATGAGCAGTTCTTC. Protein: CASSAGGKRNNYNEQFF.

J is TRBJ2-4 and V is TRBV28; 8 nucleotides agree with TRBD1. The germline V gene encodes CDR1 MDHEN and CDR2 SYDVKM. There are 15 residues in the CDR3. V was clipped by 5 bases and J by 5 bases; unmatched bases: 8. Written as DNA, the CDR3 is TGTGCCAGCAGTACACAGGGGGACCGGCAAAACATTCAGTACTTC. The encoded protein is CASSTQGDRQNIQYF.

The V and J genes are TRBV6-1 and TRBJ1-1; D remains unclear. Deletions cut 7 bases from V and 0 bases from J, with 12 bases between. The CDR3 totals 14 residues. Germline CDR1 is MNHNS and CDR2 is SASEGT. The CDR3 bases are TGTGCCAGCACCATACAGCGTATGAACACTGAAGCTTTCTTT. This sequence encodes CASTIQRMNTEAFF.

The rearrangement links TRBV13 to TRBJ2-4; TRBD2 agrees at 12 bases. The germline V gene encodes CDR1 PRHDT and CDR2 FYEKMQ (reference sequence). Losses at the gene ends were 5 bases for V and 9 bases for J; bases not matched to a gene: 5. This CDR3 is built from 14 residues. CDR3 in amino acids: CASSRLAGDGIQYF. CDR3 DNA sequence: TGTGCCAGCAGCCGACTAGCGGGAGATGGCATTCAGTACTTC.

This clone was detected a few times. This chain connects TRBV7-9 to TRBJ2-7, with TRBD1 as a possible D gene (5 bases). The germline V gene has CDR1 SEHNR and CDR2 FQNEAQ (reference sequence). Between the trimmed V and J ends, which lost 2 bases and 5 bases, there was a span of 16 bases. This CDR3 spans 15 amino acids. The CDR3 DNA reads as TGTGCCAGCAGCTTATCCGGGCCTCAGGGCCACGAGCAGTACTTC. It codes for CASSLSGPQGHEQYF. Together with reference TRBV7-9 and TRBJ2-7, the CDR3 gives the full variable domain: DTGVSQNPRHKITKRGQNVTFRCDPISEHNRLYWYRQTLGQGPEFLTYFQNEAQLEKSRLLSDRFSAERPKGSFSTLEIQRTEQGDSAMYLCASSLSGPQGHEQYFGPGTRLTVT.

CDR3 residues: CASSPDSTDTQYF. In DNA form, the CDR3 reads TGTGCCAGCAGCCCCGACAGTACAGATACGCAGTATTTT. This chain uses TRBV28 with TRBJ2-3, with D possibly matching TRBD1 (5 bases). Trimming took 6 bases from V and 3 from J, leaving 10 bases between them. This CDR3 comprises 13 residues. Germline CDR1 reads MDHEN; CDR2 reads SYDVKM.

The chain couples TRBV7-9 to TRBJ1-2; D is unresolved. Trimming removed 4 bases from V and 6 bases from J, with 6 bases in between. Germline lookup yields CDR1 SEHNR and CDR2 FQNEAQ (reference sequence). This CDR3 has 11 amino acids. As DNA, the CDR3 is TGTGCCAGCAGCTCGAGGAATGGCTACACCTTC. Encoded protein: CASSSRNGYTF. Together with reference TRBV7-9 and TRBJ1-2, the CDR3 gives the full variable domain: DTGVSQNPRHKITKRGQNVTFRCDPISEHNRLYWYRQTLGQGPEFLTYFQNEAQLEKSRLLSDRFSAERPKGSFSTLEIQRTEQGDSAMYLCASSSRNGYTFGSGTRLTVV.

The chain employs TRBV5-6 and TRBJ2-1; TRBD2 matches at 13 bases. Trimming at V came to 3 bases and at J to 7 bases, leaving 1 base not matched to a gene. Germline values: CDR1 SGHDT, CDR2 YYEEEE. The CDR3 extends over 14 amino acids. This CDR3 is CASSSGLAGNEQFF. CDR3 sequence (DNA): TGTGCCAGCAGCTCGGGACTAGCGGGGAATGAGCAGTTCTTC. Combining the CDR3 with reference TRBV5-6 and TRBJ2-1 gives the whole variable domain DAGVTQSPTHLIKTRGQQVTLRCSPKSGHDTVSWYQQALGQGPQFIFQYYEEEERQRGNFPDRFSGHQFPNYSSELNVNALLLGDSALYLCASSSGLAGNEQFFGPGTRLTVL.

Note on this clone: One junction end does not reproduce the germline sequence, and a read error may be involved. The CDR3 DNA sequence: TGTGCCACCTCAGAACAGCCAGTGATGAACACTGAAGCTTTCTTT. Residues: CATSEQPVMNTEAFF. This rearrangement joins TRBV18 to TRBJ1-1; D is unclear. Germline V gives CDR1 KGHSH, CDR2 LQKENI. The CDR3 is made up of 15 amino acids.

The CDR3 nucleotides read TGTGCCAGCACCCTTACTGGTTTGAACACTGAAGCTTTCTTT. Translation: CASTLTGLNTEAFF. The chain has TRBV7-9 and TRBJ1-1; no clear D gene. V shed 7 bases and J shed 0 bases, with 12 bases lying between them. The CDR3 contains 14 residues. The germline V gene encodes CDR1 SEHNR and CDR2 FQNEAQ (reference sequence).

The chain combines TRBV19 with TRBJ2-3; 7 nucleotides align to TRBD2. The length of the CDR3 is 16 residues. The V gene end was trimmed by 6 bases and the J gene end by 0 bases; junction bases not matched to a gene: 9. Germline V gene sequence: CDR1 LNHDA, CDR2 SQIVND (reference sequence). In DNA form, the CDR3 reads TGTGCCAGTAGGAGACTAGCTGGCACTAGCACAGATACGCAGTATTTT. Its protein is CASRRLAGTSTDTQYF.

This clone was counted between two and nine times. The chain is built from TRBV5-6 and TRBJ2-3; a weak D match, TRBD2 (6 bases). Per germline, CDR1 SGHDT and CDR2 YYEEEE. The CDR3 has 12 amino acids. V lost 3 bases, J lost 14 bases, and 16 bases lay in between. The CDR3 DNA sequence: TGTGCCAGCAGCTCCCCTAGCGCCTCTCTGTATTTT. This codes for CASSSPSASLYF. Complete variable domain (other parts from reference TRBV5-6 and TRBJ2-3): DAGVTQSPTHLIKTRGQQVTLRCSPKSGHDTVSWYQQALGQGPQFIFQYYEEEERQRGNFPDRFSGHQFPNYSSELNVNALLLGDSALYLCASSSPSASLYFGPGTRLTVL.

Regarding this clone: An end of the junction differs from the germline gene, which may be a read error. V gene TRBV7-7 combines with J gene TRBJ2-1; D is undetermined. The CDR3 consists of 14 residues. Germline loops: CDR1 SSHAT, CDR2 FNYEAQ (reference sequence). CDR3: CASSKELASNEQFF. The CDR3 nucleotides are TGTGCTAGCAGCAAAGAACTGGCCTCTAATGAGCAGTTCTTC.

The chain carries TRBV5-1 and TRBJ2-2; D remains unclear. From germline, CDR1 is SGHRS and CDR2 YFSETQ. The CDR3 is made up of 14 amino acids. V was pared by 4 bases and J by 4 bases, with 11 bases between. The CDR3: CASSPRPSTGELFF. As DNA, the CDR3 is TGCGCCAGCAGCCCCAGACCCTCCACCGGGGAGCTGTTTTTT.

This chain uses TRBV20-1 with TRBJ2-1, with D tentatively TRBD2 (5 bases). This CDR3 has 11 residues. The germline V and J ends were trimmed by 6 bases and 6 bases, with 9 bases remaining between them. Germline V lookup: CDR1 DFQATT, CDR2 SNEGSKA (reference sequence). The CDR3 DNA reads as TGCAGTGCGGTGGAGGTCAATGAGCAGTTCTTC. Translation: CSAVEVNEQFF.

The CDR3, as DNA: TGTGCCAGCAGCCGCGGGCTAGCGGGGGGACAAGAGACCCAGTACTTC. Its translation is CASSRGLAGGQETQYF. The chain joins TRBV11-2 to TRBJ2-5; TRBD2 aligns across 11 bases. This CDR3 region has 16 residues. Germline V gene data show CDR1 as SGHAT and CDR2 as FQNNGV. Unmatched junction bases numbered 7, after V lost 5 bases and J lost 2 bases.